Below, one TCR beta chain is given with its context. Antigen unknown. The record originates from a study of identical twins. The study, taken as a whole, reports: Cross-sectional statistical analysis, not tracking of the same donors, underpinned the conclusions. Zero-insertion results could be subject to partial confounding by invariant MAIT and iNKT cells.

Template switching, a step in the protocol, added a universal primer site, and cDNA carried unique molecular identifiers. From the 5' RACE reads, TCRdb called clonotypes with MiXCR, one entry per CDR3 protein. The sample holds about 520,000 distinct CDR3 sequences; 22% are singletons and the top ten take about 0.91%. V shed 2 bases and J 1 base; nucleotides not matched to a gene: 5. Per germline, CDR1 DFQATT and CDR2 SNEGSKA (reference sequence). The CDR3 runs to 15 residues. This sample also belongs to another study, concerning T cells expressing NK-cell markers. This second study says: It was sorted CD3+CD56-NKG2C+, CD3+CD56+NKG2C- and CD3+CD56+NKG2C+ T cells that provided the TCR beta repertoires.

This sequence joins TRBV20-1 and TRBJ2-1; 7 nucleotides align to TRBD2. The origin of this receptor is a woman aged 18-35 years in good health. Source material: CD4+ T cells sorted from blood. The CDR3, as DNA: TGCAGTGCTAGACCTCTAGCGGATTCCTACAATGAGCAGTTCTTC. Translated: CSARPLADSYNEQFF.